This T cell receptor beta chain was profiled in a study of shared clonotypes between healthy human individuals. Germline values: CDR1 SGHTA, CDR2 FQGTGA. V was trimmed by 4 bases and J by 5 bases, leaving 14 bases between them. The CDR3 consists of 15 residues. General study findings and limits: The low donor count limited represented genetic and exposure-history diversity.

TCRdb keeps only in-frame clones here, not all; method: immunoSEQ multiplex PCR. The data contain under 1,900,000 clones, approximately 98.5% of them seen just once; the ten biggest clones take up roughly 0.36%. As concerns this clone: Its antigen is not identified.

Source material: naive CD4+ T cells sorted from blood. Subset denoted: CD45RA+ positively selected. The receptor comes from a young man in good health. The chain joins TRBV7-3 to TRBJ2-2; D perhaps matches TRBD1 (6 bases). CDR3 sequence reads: CASSSPTGRTGELFF. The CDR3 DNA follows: TGTGCCAGCAGCTCGCCGACAGGCAGGACCGGGGAGCTGTTTTTT.